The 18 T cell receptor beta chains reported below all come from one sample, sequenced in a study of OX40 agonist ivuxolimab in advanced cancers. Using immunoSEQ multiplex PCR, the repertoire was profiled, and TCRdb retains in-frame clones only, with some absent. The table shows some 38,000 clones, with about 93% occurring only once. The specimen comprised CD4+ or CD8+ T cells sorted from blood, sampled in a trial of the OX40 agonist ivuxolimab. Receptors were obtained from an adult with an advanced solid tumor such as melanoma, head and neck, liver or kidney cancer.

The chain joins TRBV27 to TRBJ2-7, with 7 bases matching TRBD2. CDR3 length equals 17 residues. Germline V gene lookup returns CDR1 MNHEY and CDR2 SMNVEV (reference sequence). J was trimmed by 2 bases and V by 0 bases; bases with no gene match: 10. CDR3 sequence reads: CASSLSQGLAETYEQYF. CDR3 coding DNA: TGTGCCAGCAGTTTATCCCAAGGGCTAGCGGAGACCTACGAGCAGTACTTC.

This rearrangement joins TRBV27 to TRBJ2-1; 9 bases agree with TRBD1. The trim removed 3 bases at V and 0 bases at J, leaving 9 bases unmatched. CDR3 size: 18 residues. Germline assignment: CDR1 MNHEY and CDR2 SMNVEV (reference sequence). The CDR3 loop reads CASSFLPGQGSSYNEQFF. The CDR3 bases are TGTGCCAGCAGTTTCCTCCCGGGACAGGGAAGCTCCTACAATGAGCAGTTCTTC.

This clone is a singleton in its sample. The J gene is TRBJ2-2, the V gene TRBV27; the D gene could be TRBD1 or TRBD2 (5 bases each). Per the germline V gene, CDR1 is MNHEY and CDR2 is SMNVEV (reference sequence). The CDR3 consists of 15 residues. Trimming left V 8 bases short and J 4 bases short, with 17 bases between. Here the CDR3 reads CASREGSYITGELFF. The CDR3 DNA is TGTGCCAGCCGCGAGGGGTCCTATATCACCGGGGAGCTGTTTTTT.

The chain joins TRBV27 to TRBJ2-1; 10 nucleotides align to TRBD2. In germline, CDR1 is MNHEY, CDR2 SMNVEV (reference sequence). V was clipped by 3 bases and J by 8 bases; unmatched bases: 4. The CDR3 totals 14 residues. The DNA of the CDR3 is TGTGCCAGCAGTTTGAAGCGGGAGGGCCATGAGCAGTTCTTC. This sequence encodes CASSLKREGHEQFF.

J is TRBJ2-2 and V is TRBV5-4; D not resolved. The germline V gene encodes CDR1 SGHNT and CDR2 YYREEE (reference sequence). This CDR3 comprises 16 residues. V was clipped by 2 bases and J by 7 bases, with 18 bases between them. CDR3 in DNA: TGTGCCAGCAGCTTTAAAGTGGGTCCGAGTGGCGGGGAGCTGTTTTTT. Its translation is CASSFKVGPSGGELFF.

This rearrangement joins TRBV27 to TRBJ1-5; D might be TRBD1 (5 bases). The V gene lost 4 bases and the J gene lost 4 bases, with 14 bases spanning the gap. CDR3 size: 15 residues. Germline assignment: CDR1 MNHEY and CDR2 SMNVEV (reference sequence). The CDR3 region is CASSSLGGANQPQHF. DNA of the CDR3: TGTGCCAGCAGTTCCCTTGGGGGAGCGAATCAGCCCCAGCATTTT.

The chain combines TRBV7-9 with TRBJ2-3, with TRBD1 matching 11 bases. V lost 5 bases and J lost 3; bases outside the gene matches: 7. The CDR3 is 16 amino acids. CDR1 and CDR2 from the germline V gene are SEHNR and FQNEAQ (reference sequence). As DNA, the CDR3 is TGTGCCAGCAGCCCCAGCCGGGACAGGGGGACAGATACGCAGTATTTT. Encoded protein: CASSPSRDRGTDTQYF.

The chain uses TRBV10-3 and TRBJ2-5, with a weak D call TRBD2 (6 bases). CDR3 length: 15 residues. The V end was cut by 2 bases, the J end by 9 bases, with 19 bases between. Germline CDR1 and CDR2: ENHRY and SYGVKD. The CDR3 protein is CAISEGGTAPGSQYF. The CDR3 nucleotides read TGTGCCATCAGTGAGGGCGGGACTGCTCCGGGGTCCCAGTACTTC.

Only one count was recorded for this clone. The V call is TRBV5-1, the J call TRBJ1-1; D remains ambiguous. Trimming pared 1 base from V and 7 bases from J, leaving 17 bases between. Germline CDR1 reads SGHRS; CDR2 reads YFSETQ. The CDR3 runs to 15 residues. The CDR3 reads CASSLNSAGWGEAFF. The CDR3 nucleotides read TGCGCCAGCAGCTTGAATTCCGCGGGGTGGGGTGAAGCTTTCTTT.

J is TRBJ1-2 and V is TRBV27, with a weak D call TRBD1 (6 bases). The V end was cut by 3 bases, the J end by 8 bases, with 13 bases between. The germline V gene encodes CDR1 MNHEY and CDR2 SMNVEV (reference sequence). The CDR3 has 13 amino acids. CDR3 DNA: TGTGCCAGCAGTTTCGGGACACTGGAGGGCTACACCTTC. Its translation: CASSFGTLEGYTF.

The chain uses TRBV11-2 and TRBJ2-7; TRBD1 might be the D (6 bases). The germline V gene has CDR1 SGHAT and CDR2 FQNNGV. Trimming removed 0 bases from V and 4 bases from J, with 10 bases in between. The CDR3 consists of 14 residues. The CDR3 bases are TGTGCCAGCAGCTTAGAAGAAGACAGGTACGAGCAGTACTTC. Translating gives CASSLEEDRYEQYF.

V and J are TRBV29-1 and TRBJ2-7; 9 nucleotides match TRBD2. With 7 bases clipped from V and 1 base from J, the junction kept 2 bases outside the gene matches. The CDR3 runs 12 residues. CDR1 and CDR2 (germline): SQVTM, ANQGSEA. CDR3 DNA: TGCAGCGGTCTAGCGGGATCCTACGAGCAGTACTTC. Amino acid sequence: CSGLAGSYEQYF.

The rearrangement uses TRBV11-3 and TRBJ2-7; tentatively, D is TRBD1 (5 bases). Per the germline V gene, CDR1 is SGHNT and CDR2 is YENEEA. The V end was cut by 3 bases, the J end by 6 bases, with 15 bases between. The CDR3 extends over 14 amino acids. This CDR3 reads CASSFTGYLSEQYF. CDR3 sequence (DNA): TGTGCCAGCAGCTTTACAGGCTATCTCTCCGAGCAGTACTTC.

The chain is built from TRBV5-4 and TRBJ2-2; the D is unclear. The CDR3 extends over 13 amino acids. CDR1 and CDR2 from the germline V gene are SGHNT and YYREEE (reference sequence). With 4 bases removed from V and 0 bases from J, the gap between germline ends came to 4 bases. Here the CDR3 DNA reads TGTGCCAGCAGCAGGACGAACACCGGGGAGCTGTTTTTT. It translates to CASSRTNTGELFF.

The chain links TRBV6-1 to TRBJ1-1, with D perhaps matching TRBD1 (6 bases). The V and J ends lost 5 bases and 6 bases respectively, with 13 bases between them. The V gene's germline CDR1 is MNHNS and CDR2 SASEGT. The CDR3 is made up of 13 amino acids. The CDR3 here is CASSPTGHPEAFF. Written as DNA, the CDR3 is TGTGCCAGCAGTCCGACAGGTCATCCTGAAGCTTTCTTT.

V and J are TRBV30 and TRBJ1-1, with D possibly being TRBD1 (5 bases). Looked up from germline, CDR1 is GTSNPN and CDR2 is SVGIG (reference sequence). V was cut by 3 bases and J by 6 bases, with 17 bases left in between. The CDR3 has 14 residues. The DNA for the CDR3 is TGTGCCTGGAGGCCGGGCCTCAGGGACGCTGAAGCTTTCTTT. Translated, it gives CAWRPGLRDAEAFF. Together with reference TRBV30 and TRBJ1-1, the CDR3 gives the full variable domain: SQTIHQWPATLVQPVGSPLSLECTVEGTSNPNLYWYRQAAGRGLQLLFYSVGIGQISSEVPQNLSASRPQDRQFILSSKKLLLSDSGFYLCAWRPGLRDAEAFFGQGTRLTVV.

In nucleotides, the CDR3 is TGTGCCACCAGCCGTGACGCGGGAGGGGACTACAATGAGCAGTTCTTC. Translation gives CATSRDAGGDYNEQFF. The genes are TRBV15 and TRBJ2-1, with 9 bases aligning to TRBD2. Germline CDR1 and CDR2: LNHNV and YYDKDF (reference sequence). Trimming cost V 5 bases and J 3 bases; bases outside gene matches: 8. The CDR3 length is 16 residues.

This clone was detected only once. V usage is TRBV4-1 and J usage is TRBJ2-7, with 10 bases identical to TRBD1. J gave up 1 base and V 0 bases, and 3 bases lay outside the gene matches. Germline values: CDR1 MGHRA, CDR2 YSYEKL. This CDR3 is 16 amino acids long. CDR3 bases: TGCGCCAGCAGCCAAGAGGGACAGGGGTTATCCTACGAGCAGTACTTC. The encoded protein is CASSQEGQGLSYEQYF.